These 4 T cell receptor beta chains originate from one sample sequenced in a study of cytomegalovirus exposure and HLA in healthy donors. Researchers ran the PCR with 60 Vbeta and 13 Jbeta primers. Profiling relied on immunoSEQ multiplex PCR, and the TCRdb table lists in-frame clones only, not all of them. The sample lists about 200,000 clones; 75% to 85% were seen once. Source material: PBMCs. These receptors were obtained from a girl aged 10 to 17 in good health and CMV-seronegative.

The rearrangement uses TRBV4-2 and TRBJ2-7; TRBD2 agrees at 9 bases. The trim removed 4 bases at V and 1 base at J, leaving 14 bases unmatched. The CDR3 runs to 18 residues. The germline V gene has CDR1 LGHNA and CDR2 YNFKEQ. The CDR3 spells CASSPPGSGGTRSYEQYF. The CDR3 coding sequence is TGTGCCAGCAGCCCCCCGGGGAGCGGGGGGACTCGATCCTACGAGCAGTACTTC.

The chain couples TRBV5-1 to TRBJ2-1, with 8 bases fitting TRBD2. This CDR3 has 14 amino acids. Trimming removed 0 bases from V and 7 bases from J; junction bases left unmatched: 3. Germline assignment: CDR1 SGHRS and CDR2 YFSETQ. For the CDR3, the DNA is TGCGCCAGCAGCTTGGATAGCGGGGTGAATGAGCAGTTCTTC. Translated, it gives CASSLDSGVNEQFF.

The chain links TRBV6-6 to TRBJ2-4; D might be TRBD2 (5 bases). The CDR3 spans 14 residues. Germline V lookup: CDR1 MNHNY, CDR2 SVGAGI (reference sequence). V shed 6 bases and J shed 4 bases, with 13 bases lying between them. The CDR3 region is CASSPTGLKNIQYF. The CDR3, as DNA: TGTGCCAGCAGCCCAACGGGGTTAAAAAACATTCAGTACTTC.

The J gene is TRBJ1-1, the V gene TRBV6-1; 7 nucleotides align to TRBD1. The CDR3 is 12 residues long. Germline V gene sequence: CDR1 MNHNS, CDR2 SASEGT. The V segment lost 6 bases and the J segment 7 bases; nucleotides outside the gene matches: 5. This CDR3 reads CASRVNRGEAFF. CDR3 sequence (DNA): TGTGCCAGCAGGGTGAACAGGGGTGAAGCTTTCTTT.